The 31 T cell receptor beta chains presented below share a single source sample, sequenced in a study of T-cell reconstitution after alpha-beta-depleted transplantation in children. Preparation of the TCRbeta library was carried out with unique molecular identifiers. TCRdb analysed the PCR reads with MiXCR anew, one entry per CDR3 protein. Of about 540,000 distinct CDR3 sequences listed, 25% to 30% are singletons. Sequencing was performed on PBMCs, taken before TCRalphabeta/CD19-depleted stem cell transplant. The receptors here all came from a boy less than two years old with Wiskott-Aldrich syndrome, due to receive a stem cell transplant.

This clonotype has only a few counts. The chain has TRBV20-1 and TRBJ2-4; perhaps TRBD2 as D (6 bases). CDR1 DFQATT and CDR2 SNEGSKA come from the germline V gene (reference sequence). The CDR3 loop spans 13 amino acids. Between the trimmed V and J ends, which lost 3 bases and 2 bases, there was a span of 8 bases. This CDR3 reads CSASSGPKNIQYF. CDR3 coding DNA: TGCAGTGCTAGCAGCGGGCCCAAAAACATTCAGTACTTC.

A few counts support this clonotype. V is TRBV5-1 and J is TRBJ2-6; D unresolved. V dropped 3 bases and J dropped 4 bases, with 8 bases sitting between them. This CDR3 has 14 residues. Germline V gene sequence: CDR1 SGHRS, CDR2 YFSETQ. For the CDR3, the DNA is TGCGCCAGCAGCTCTATGAGGGGGGCCAACGTCCTGACTTTC. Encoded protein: CASSSMRGANVLTF. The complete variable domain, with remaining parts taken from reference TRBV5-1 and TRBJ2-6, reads KAGVTQTPRYLIKTRGQQVTLSCSPISGHRSVSWYQQTPGQGLQFLFEYFSETQRNKGNFPGRFSGRQFSNSRSEMNVSTLELGDSALYLCASSSMRGANVLTFGAGSRLTVL.

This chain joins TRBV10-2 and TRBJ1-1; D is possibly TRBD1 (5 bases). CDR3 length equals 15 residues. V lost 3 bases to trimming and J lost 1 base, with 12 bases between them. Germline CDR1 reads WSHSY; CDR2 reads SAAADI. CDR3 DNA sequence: TGCGCCAGCAGTGATTCTCAGGGTCGGAACACTGAAGCTTTCTTT. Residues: CASSDSQGRNTEAFF.

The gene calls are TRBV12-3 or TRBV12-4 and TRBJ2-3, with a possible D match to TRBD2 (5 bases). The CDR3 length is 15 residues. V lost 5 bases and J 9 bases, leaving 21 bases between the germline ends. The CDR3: CASSPADRTPGTQYF. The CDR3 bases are TGTGCCAGCAGTCCAGCGGACCGTACTCCGGGGACGCAGTATTTT.

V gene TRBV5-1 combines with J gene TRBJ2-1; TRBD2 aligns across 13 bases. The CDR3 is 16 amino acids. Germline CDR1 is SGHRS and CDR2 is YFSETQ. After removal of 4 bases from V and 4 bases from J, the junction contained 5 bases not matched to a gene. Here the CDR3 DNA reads TGCGCCAGCAGCCCGGGACTAGCGGGGATTTACAATGAGCAGTTCTTC. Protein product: CASSPGLAGIYNEQFF. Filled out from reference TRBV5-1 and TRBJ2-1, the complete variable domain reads KAGVTQTPRYLIKTRGQQVTLSCSPISGHRSVSWYQQTPGQGLQFLFEYFSETQRNKGNFPGRFSGRQFSNSRSEMNVSTLELGDSALYLCASSPGLAGIYNEQFFGPGTRLTVL.

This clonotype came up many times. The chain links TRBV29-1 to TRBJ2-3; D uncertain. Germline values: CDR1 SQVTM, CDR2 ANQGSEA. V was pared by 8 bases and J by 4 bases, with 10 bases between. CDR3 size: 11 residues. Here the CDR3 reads CSSEWADTQYF. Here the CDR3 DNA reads TGCAGCTCGGAGTGGGCAGATACGCAGTATTTT.

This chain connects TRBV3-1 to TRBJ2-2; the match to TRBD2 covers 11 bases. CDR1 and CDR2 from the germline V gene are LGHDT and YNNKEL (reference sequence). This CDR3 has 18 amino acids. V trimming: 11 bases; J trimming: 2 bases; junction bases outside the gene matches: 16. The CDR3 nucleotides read TGTGCCTGCTGTCCCCTAGCGGGAGGACACATTAACACCGGGGAGCTGTTTTTT. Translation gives CACCPLAGGHINTGELFF.

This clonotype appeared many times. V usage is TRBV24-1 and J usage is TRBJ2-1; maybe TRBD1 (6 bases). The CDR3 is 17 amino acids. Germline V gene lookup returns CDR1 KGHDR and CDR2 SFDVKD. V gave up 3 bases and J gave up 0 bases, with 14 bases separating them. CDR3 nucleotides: TGTGCCACCAGTGATCCCGGGACAACGAGCTCCTACAATGAGCAGTTCTTC. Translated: CATSDPGTTSSYNEQFF.

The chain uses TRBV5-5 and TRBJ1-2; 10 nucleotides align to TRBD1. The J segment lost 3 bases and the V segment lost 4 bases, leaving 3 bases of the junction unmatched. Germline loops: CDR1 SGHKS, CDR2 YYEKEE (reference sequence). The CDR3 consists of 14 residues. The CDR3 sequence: CASSPGTGDYGYTF. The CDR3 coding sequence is TGTGCCAGCAGCCCCGGGACAGGGGACTATGGCTACACCTTC.

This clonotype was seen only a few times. CDR3 sequence: CASSPLGEKNIQYF. CDR3 nucleotide sequence: TGTGCCAGCTCACCGTTGGGGGAGAAAAACATTCAGTACTTC. J is TRBJ2-4 and V is TRBV18, with D perhaps being TRBD1 or TRBD2 (5 bases each). Deletions cut 3 bases from V and 4 bases from J, with 10 bases between. The CDR3 has 14 residues. The V gene's germline CDR1 is KGHSH and CDR2 LQKENI.

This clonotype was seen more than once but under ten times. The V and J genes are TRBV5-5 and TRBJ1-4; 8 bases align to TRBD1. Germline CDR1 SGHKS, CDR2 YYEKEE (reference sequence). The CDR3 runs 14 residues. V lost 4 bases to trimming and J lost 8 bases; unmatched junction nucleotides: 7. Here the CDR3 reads CASSTQDRAEKLFF. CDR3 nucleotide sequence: TGTGCCAGCAGCACGCAGGACAGGGCGGAAAAACTGTTTTTT.

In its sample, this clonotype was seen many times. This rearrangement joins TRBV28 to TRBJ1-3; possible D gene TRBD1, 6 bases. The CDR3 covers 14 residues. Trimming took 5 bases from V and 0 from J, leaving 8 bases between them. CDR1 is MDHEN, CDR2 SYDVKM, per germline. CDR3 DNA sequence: TGTGCCAGCAGTAGGGGGTTCTCTGGAAACACCATATATTTT. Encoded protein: CASSRGFSGNTIYF.

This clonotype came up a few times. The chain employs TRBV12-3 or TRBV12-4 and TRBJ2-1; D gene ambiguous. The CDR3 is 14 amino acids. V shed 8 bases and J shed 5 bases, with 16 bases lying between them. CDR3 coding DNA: TGTGCCAGCGCCCTACGGCGGACCAACAATGAGCAGTTCTTC. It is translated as CASALRRTNNEQFF.

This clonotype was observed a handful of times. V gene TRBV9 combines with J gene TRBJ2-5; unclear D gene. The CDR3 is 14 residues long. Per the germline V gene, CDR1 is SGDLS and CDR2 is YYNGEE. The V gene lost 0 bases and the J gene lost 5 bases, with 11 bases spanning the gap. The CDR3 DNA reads TGTGCCAGCAGCGTAGCTCCGGGTTTCGAGACCCAGTACTTC. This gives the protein CASSVAPGFETQYF.

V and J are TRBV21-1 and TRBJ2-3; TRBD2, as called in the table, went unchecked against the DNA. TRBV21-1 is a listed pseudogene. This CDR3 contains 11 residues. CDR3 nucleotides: TGTGCCAGCACCCGACTACCGGTCGGGTATTTT. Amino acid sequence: CASTRLPVGYF.

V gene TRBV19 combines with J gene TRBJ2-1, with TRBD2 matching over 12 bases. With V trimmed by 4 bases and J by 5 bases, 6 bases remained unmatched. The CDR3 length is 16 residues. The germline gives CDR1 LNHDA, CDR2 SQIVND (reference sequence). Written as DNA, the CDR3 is TGTGCCAGTAGTAACCCCGGACTAGCGGGAAACAATGAGCAGTTCTTC. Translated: CASSNPGLAGNNEQFF.

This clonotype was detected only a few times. The CDR3 reads CATSDSTTGDTQYF. DNA of the CDR3: TGTGCCACCAGTGATTCAACGACAGGAGATACGCAGTATTTT. The rearrangement uses TRBV24-1 and TRBJ2-3; D is possibly TRBD1 (6 bases). The CDR3 extends over 14 amino acids. V lost 2 bases to trimming and J lost 5 bases, with 10 bases between them. CDR1 is KGHDR and CDR2 is SFDVKD in the germline V gene.

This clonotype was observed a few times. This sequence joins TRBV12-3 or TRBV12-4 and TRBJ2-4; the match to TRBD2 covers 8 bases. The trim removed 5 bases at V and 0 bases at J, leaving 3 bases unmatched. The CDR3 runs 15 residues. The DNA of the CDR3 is TGTGCCAGCAGTGTTAGCGGGGTAGCCAAAAACATTCAGTACTTC. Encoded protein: CASSVSGVAKNIQYF.

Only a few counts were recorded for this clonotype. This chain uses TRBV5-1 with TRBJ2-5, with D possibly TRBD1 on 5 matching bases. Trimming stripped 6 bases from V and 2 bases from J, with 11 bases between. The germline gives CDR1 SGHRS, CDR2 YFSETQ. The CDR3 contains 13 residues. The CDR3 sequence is CASNDYRQETQYF. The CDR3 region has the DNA TGCGCCAGCAACGATTACAGGCAAGAGACCCAGTACTTC.

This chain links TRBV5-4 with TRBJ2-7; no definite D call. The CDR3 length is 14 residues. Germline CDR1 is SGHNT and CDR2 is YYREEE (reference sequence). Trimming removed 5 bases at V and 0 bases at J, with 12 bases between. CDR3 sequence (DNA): TGTGCCAGCAGTGCAGAACGGAGCTCCTACGAGCAGTACTTC. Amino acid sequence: CASSAERSSYEQYF. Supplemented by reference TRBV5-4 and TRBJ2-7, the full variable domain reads ETGVTQSPTHLIKTRGQQVTLRCSSQSGHNTVSWYQQALGQGPQFIFQYYREEENGRGNFPPRFSGLQFPNYSSELNVNALELDDSALYLCASSAERSSYEQYFGPGTRLTVT.

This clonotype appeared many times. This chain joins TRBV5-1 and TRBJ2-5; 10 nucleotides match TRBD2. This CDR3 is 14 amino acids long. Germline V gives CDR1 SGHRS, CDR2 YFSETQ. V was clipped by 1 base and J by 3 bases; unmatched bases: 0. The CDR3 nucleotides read TGCGCCAGCAGCTTGACTAGCGGGAAAGAGACCCAGTACTTC. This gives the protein CASSLTSGKETQYF.

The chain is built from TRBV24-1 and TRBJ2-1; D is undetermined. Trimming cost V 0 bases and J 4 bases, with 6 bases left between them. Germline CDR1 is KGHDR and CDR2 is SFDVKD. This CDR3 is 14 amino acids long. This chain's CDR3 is CATSDLGVYNEQFF. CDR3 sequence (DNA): TGTGCCACCAGTGATTTGGGGGTGTACAATGAGCAGTTCTTC.

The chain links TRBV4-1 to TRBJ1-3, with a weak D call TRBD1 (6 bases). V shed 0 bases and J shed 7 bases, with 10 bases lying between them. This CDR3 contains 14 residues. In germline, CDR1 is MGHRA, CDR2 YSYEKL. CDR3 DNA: TGCGCCAGCAGCCAAGACGACAGGTCCAACACCATATATTTT. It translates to CASSQDDRSNTIYF.

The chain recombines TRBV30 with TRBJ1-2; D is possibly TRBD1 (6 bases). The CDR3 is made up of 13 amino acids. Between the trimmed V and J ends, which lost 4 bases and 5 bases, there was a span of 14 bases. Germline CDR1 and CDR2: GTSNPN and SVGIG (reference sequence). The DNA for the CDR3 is TGTGCCTGGAAAGGGGGGTTTCGGTATGGCTACACCTTC. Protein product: CAWKGGFRYGYTF. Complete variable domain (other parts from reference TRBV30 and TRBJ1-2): SQTIHQWPATLVQPVGSPLSLECTVEGTSNPNLYWYRQAAGRGLQLLFYSVGIGQISSEVPQNLSASRPQDRQFILSSKKLLLSDSGFYLCAWKGGFRYGYTFGSGTRLTVV.

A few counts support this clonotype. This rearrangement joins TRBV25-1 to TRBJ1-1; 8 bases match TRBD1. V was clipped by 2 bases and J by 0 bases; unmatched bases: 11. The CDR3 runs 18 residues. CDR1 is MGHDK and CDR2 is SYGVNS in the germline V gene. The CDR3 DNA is TGTGCCAGCAGTGAACGTGGCAGGGGGCCTCCTATGAACACTGAAGCTTTCTTT. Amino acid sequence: CASSERGRGPPMNTEAFF.

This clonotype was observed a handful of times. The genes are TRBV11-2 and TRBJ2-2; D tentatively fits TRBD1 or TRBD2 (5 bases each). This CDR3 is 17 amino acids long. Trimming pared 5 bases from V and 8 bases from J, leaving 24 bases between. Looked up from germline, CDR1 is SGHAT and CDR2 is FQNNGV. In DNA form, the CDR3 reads TGTGCCAGCAGCCTCCTCCTCCGGGACCCTCTTCGGGGGGAGCTGTTTTTT. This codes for CASSLLLRDPLRGELFF.

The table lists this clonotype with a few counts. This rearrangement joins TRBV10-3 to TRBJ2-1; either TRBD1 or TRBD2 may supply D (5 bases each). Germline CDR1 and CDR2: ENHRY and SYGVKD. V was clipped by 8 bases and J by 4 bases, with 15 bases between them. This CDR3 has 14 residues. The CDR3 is CAIAGRAHYNEQFF. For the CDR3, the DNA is TGTGCCATCGCAGGGAGAGCTCATTACAATGAGCAGTTCTTC.

CDR3 amino acids: CAISATGDQPQHF. Written as DNA, the CDR3 is TGTGCCATCAGTGCCACAGGTGATCAGCCCCAGCATTTT. V usage is TRBV10-3 and J usage is TRBJ1-5; possibly TRBD1 for D (5 bases). The ends were cut back, 4 bases at V and 5 bases at J, with 9 bases in the middle. The CDR3 is made up of 13 amino acids. Germline V CDR1 and CDR2: ENHRY, SYGVKD.

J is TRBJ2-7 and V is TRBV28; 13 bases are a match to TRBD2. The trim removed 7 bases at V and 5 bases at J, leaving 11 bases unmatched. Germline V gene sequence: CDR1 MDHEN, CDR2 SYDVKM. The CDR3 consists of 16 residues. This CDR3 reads CASNSPGTSGTHEQYF. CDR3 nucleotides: TGTGCCAGCAATTCCCCGGGGACTAGCGGGACTCACGAGCAGTACTTC.

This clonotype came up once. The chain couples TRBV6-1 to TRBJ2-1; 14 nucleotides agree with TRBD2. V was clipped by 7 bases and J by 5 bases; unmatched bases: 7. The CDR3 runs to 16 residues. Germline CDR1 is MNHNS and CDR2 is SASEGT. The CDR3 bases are TGTGCCAGCACCGAAACGGGACTAGCGGGAGACAATGAGCAGTTCTTC. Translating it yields CASTETGLAGDNEQFF.

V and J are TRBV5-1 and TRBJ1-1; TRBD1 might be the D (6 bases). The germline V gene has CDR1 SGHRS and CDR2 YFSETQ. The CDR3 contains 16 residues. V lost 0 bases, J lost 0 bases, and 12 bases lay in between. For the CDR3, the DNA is TGCGCCAGCAGCTTGGTAGGGGGGGGCATGAACACTGAAGCTTTCTTT. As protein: CASSLVGGGMNTEAFF.